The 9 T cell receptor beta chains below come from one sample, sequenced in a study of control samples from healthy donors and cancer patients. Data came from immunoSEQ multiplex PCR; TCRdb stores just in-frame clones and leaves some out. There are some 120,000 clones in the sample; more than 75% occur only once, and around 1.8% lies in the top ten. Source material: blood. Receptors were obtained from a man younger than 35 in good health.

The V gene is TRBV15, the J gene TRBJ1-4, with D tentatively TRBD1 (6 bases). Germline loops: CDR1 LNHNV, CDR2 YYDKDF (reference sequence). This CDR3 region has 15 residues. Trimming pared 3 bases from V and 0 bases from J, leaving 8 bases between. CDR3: CATSRNRATNEKLFF. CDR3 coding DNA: TGTGCCACCAGCAGGAACAGGGCAACTAATGAAAAACTGTTTTTT.

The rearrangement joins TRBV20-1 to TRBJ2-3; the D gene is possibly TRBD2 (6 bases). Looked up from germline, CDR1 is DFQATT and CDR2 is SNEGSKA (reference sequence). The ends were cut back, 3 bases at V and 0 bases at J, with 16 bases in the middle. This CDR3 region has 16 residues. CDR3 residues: CSASDWTGTSTDTQYF. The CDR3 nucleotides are TGCAGTGCTAGTGATTGGACCGGGACTAGCACAGATACGCAGTATTTT.

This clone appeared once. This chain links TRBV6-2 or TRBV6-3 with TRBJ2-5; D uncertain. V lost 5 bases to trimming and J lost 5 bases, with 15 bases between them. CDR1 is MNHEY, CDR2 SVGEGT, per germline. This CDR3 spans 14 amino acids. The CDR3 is CASSLLRTRETQYF. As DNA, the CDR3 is TGTGCCAGCAGTCTCCTTCGTACCCGGGAGACCCAGTACTTC.

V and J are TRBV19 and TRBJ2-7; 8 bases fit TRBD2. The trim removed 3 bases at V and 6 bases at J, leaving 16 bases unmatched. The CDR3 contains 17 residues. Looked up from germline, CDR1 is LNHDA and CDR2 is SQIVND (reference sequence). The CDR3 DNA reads TGTGCCAGTAGTATGGCGTTCCCAGCGGGAGTTTTTCCCGAGCAGTACTTC. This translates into CASSMAFPAGVFPEQYF.

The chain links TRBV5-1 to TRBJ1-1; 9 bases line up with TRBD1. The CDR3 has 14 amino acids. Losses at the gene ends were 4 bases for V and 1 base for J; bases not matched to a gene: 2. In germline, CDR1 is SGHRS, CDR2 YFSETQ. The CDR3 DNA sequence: TGCGCCAGCAGCACGGGACAGGGGAACACTGAAGCTTTCTTT. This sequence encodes CASSTGQGNTEAFF.

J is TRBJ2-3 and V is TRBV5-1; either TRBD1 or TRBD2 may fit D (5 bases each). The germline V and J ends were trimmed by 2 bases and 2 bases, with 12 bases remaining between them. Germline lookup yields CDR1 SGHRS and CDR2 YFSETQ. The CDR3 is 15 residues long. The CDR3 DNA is TGCGCCAGCAGCTTCAAGGACGGGACCACAGATACGCAGTATTTT. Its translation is CASSFKDGTTDTQYF.

CDR3 protein: CASSVSVEYNEQFF. CDR3 nucleotides: TGTGCCAGCAGCGTGTCGGTGGAATACAATGAGCAGTTCTTC. The chain is built from TRBV4-2 and TRBJ2-1; D is unresolved. The CDR3 sequence is 14 residues long. Germline V CDR1 and CDR2: LGHNA, YNFKEQ. Trimming removed 5 bases at V and 4 bases at J, with 12 bases between.

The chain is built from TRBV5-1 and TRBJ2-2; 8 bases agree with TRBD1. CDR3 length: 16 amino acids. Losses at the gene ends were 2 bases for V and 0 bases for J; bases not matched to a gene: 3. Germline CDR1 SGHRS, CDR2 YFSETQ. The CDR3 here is CASSFRTGTNTGELFF. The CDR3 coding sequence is TGCGCCAGCAGCTTCAGGACAGGGACGAACACCGGGGAGCTGTTTTTT.

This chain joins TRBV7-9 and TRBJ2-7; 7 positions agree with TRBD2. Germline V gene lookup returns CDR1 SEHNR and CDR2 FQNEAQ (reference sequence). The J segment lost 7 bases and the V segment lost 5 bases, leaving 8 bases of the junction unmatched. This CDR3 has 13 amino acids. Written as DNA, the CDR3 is TGTGCCAGCAGCCCAGGGTGGGGGGGTGAGCAGTACTTC. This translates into CASSPGWGGEQYF.